The entry that follows covers one T cell receptor beta chain sequence. Its antigen is not identified. The data derive from a study of shared clonotypes between healthy human individuals. The study, taken as a whole, reports: A generally larger estimated richness was seen in naive subsets than in memory subsets. Rarefaction gave evidence that sorted-subset sequencing remained incomplete despite large depth.

Donation came from healthy HIV-negative adults that had no recent acute infections or vaccinations. Every donor was a Caucasian adult from Nashville, Tennessee. TCRdb keeps only in-frame clones here, not all; method: immunoSEQ multiplex PCR. The sample lists about 330,000 clones, around 86% seen once, with roughly 17% in the top ten. The sequence was collected from a man aged 18-30 years in good health. Sequenced material: memory CD8+ T cells sorted from blood. Noted subset: CD45RO+ cells pooled with CCR7-negative TemRA cells.

CDR3 DNA sequence: TGTGCCAGCAGTGAGTCGGACAGGGGGAGAGAAGAGACCCAGTACTTC. Protein sequence: CASSESDRGREETQYF. The V call is TRBV2, the J call TRBJ2-5; 10 bases agree with TRBD1. The CDR3 consists of 16 residues. The germline V gene has CDR1 SNHLY and CDR2 FYNNEI. Germline trimming cut 3 bases from V and 3 bases from J; bases unmatched to any gene: 7.